The 27 T cell receptor beta chains below all came from one sample that was sequenced in a study of T cells in tumors after PD-1 blockade. Profiling relied on immunoSEQ multiplex PCR, and the TCRdb table lists in-frame clones only, not all of them. Of approximately 11,000 clones listed, 50% to 80% were seen once; the top ten hold 10% to 15%. The specimen was tumor tissue, collected after anti-PD-1 treatment. The source of these receptors is a human donor with basal cell carcinoma.

The chain combines TRBV6-6 with TRBJ2-1, with TRBD2 matching over 13 bases. The length of the CDR3 is 17 residues. Germline V gene sequence: CDR1 MNHNY, CDR2 SVGAGI (reference sequence). The junction had 8 bases not matched to a gene; V was cut back by 5 bases and J by 4 bases. CDR3 nucleotide sequence: TGTGCCAGCAGTCCGACTAGCGGGGGGCCCCCTTACAATGAGCAGTTCTTC. Residues: CASSPTSGGPPYNEQFF.

This rearrangement joins TRBV9 to TRBJ1-3, with no clear D. The length of the CDR3 is 15 residues. Germline V gives CDR1 SGDLS, CDR2 YYNGEE. V was pared by 0 bases and J by 2 bases, with 9 bases between. CDR3 in amino acids: CASSVDFGAGNTIYF. DNA of the CDR3: TGTGCCAGCAGCGTAGATTTTGGAGCTGGAAACACCATATATTTT.

The gene calls are TRBV27 and TRBJ1-5, with a tentative D call TRBD1 (5 bases). V dropped 0 bases and J dropped 7 bases, with 13 bases sitting between them. From germline, CDR1 is MNHEY and CDR2 SMNVEV (reference sequence). This CDR3 has 15 residues. CDR3 bases: TGTGCCAGCAGTTTATCGTGGAGGGGAGGACAGCCCCAGCATTTT. Its protein product is CASSLSWRGGQPQHF.

The V call is TRBV7-9, the J call TRBJ2-7; the D is unclear. V dropped 1 base and J dropped 3 bases, with 7 bases sitting between them. The CDR3 is made up of 13 amino acids. Germline CDR1 SEHNR, CDR2 FQNEAQ (reference sequence). The chain's CDR3 is CASSLGQIYEQYF. CDR3 DNA sequence: TGTGCCAGCAGCTTAGGGCAGATCTACGAGCAGTACTTC.

By share, this clone counts as medium-sized. V is TRBV30 and J is TRBJ2-2; the D is unclear. Germline values: CDR1 GTSNPN, CDR2 SVGIG (reference sequence). Trimming took off 2 bases at V and 0 bases at J, with 7 bases between the two ends. There are 14 residues in the CDR3. The CDR3 nucleotides read TGTGCCTGGAGTCGGCTAGCGAACACCGGGGAGCTGTTTTTT. It yields the protein CAWSRLANTGELFF.

J is TRBJ2-7 and V is TRBV6-1; D uncertain. Trimming stripped 2 bases from V and 5 bases from J, with 7 bases between. The V gene's germline CDR1 is MNHNS and CDR2 SASEGT. The CDR3 consists of 12 residues. CDR3 coding DNA: TGTGCCAGCAGTGAATGGTCGGACGAGCAGTACTTC. It encodes CASSEWSDEQYF.

In this sample, this clone turned up once. This chain connects TRBV7-2 to TRBJ1-1; 9 nucleotides align to TRBD1. Trimming at V came to 3 bases and at J to 4 bases, leaving 0 bases not matched to a gene. This CDR3 contains 13 residues. The germline gives CDR1 SGHTA, CDR2 FQGNSA. The CDR3 loop is CASSLTGGTEAFF. The DNA for the CDR3 is TGTGCCAGCAGCTTGACAGGGGGCACTGAAGCTTTCTTT.

The V call is TRBV29-1, the J call TRBJ2-1, with D perhaps matching TRBD2 (5 bases). V dropped 6 bases and J dropped 7 bases, with 16 bases sitting between them. Germline V CDR1 and CDR2: SQVTM, ANQGSEA. The CDR3 runs to 13 residues. The CDR3 region has the DNA TGCAGCGTGTCGCCTACCGGGGTTAATGAGCAGTTCTTC. The encoded protein is CSVSPTGVNEQFF.

DNA of the CDR3: TGTGCCTGTATCTGGCAGGGAAATTCACCCCTCCACTTT. Its protein product is CACIWQGNSPLHF. V and J are TRBV30 and TRBJ1-6, with D maybe TRBD1 (5 bases). V gave up 6 bases and J gave up 7 bases, with 13 bases separating them. The CDR3 runs 13 residues. Germline V gives CDR1 GTSNPN, CDR2 SVGIG (reference sequence).

This clone was detected only a few times. The chain recombines TRBV11-3 with TRBJ2-1; perhaps TRBD1 as D (5 bases). There are 15 residues in the CDR3. The germline V gene encodes CDR1 SGHNT and CDR2 YENEEA. V gave up 1 base and J gave up 3 bases, with 10 bases separating them. The DNA for the CDR3 is TGTGCCAGCAGCTTAGGGGGAAGGGGCTACAATGAGCAGTTCTTC. Its protein product is CASSLGGRGYNEQFF.

This sequence joins TRBV4-3 and TRBJ1-2, with no clear D. Germline lookup yields CDR1 LGHNA and CDR2 YSLEER. Trimming shortened V by 0 bases and J by 8 bases, and 16 bases separated the two germline ends. The CDR3 length is 15 residues. The chain's CDR3 is CASSQEIRALEGYTF. The DNA of the CDR3 is TGCGCCAGCAGCCAAGAGATCCGGGCCCTGGAAGGCTACACCTTC.

The chain recombines TRBV6-5 with TRBJ2-3; D gene uncertain. The CDR3 consists of 13 residues. From germline, CDR1 is MNHEY and CDR2 SVGAGI. The germline V and J ends were trimmed by 6 bases and 9 bases, with 16 bases remaining between them. In nucleotides, the CDR3 is TGTGCCAGCAGAGCCCCGGTACTCTCCACGCAGTATTTT. This encodes CASRAPVLSTQYF.

This chain uses TRBV27 with TRBJ2-1; a weak D match, TRBD2 (6 bases). Deletions cut 5 bases from V and 7 bases from J, with 24 bases between. Germline-derived CDR1 and CDR2 are MNHEY and SMNVEV (reference sequence). The CDR3 spans 17 residues. CDR3 protein: CASSPDVRREARNEQFF. The CDR3 coding sequence is TGTGCCAGCAGTCCAGACGTCCGGCGGGAAGCACGGAATGAGCAGTTCTTC.

CDR3 in amino acids: CASSPRGGTEAFF. CDR3 in DNA: TGTGCCAGCAGTCCCCGCGGGGGCACTGAAGCTTTCTTT. The gene calls are TRBV12-3 or TRBV12-4 and TRBJ1-1; tentatively, D is TRBD1 (5 bases). V was pared by 5 bases and J by 4 bases, with 11 bases between. CDR3 length: 13 residues.

This clone came up a few times. The chain employs TRBV27 and TRBJ2-7, with D unresolved. Germline values: CDR1 MNHEY, CDR2 SMNVEV (reference sequence). This CDR3 has 16 residues. Trimming removed 0 bases at V and 0 bases at J, with 12 bases between. The CDR3 here is CASSLSPAKSSYEQYF. For the CDR3, the DNA is TGTGCCAGCAGTTTATCACCAGCTAAGAGCTCCTACGAGCAGTACTTC.

The chain is built from TRBV27 and TRBJ2-1, with a possible D match to TRBD1 (6 bases). Germline values: CDR1 MNHEY, CDR2 SMNVEV (reference sequence). The CDR3 runs to 15 residues. Trimming shortened V by 9 bases and J by 0 bases, and 15 bases separated the two germline ends. CDR3 coding DNA: TGTGCCAGTAGGTCCCAGGACAGCTCCTACAATGAGCAGTTCTTC. Encoded protein: CASRSQDSSYNEQFF.

A note on this clone: This same CDR3 is encoded by further DNA sequences in the sample. The rearrangement links TRBV5-8 to TRBJ1-5, with 9 bases identical to TRBD1. The V and J ends lost 4 bases and 5 bases, in that order; junction bases with no gene match: 7. Germline V gene lookup returns CDR1 SGHTS and CDR2 YDEGEE. The CDR3 consists of 15 residues. The CDR3: CASSLDRGSDQPQHF. The DNA for the CDR3 is TGTGCCAGCAGCCTGGACAGGGGATCCGATCAGCCCCAGCATTTT. The complete variable domain, with remaining parts taken from reference TRBV5-8 and TRBJ1-5, reads EAGVTQSPTHLIKTRGQQATLRCSPISGHTSVYWYQQALGLGLQFLLWYDEGEERNRGNFPPRFSGRQFPNYSSELNVNALELEDSALYLCASSLDRGSDQPQHFGDGTRLSIL.

Sample share makes this clone large (0.1 to 1%). The gene calls are TRBV7-8 and TRBJ2-3, with D perhaps matching TRBD2 (5 bases). The V gene's germline CDR1 is SGHVS and CDR2 FQNEAQ. The CDR3 runs to 16 residues. V was trimmed by 1 base and J by 4 bases, leaving 15 bases between them. The CDR3 region is CASSLVGGLGADTQYF. The DNA for the CDR3 is TGTGCCAGCAGCTTAGTTGGCGGGTTGGGCGCAGATACGCAGTATTTT. The full variable domain, rest sourced from reference TRBV7-8 and TRBJ2-3, is GAGVSQSPRYKVAKRGQDVALRCDPISGHVSLFWYQQALGQGPEFLTYFQNEAQLDKSGLPSDRFFAERPEGSVSTLKIQRTQQEDSAVYLCASSLVGGLGADTQYFGPGTRLTVL.

This clone is classed as large. The chain is built from TRBV2 and TRBJ1-2; D might be TRBD1 (5 bases). Germline CDR1 is SNHLY and CDR2 is FYNNEI. V was trimmed by 4 bases and J by 8 bases, leaving 11 bases between them. The CDR3 runs 12 residues. This CDR3 is CASSGVRDGYTF. As DNA, the CDR3 is TGTGCCAGCAGTGGGGTCAGGGACGGCTACACCTTC.

This chain links TRBV5-6 with TRBJ1-5; 7 bases line up with TRBD1. V shed 2 bases, J shed 3 bases, and the junction held 2 bases outside the gene matches. The CDR3 extends over 14 amino acids. Germline V gene data show CDR1 as SGHDT and CDR2 as YYEEEE. The CDR3 protein is CASSLQGINQPQHF. The CDR3 region has the DNA TGTGCCAGCAGCTTACAGGGGATCAATCAGCCCCAGCATTTT.

The sample holds a few counts of this clone. The chain carries TRBV11-1 and TRBJ2-7, with no clear D. The CDR3 runs 14 residues. Germline CDR1 reads SGHAT; CDR2 reads FQDESV (reference sequence). V was pared by 2 bases and J by 0 bases, with 8 bases between. The CDR3 nucleotides read TGTGCCAGCAGCTTATACAGAGACTCCTACGAGCAGTACTTC. Translated: CASSLYRDSYEQYF.

The gene calls are TRBV29-1 and TRBJ2-2; possibly TRBD1 or TRBD2 for D (6 bases each). Germline values: CDR1 SQVTM, CDR2 ANQGSEA. The CDR3 loop spans 14 amino acids. Trimming stripped 3 bases from V and 4 bases from J, with 12 bases between. The CDR3 loop reads CSVEEGVSTGELFF. The CDR3 nucleotides read TGCAGCGTTGAGGAGGGGGTGAGCACCGGGGAGCTGTTTTTT.

The chain carries TRBV19 and TRBJ1-2, with unresolved D. The germline gives CDR1 LNHDA, CDR2 SQIVND (reference sequence). The CDR3 length is 14 residues. Trimming shortened V by 5 bases and J by 0 bases, and 10 bases separated the two germline ends. The CDR3 DNA follows: TGTGCCAGTAGTGCCCAAACAGCTAACTATGGCTACACCTTC. Its translation: CASSAQTANYGYTF. The whole variable domain, remainder taken from reference TRBV19 and TRBJ1-2, is DGGITQSPKYLFRKEGQNVTLSCEQNLNHDAMYWYRQDPGQGLRLIYYSQIVNDFQKGDIAEGYSVSREKKESFPLTVTSAQKNPTAFYLCASSAQTANYGYTFGSGTRLTVV.

The V gene is TRBV5-8, the J gene TRBJ1-5; perhaps TRBD1 as D (6 bases). Trimming left V 4 bases short and J 1 base short, with 12 bases between. CDR1 and CDR2 (germline): SGHTS, YDEGEE. The CDR3 spans 15 residues. The CDR3 bases are TGTGCCAGCAGCGCGGGGGCGACGAGCAATCAGCCCCAGCATTTT. Its translation is CASSAGATSNQPQHF.

The chain joins TRBV11-3 to TRBJ2-5; D is perhaps TRBD2 (6 bases). The CDR3 spans 17 residues. The germline V gene has CDR1 SGHNT and CDR2 YENEEA. Trimming removed 2 bases at V and 3 bases at J, with 19 bases between. The DNA of the CDR3 is TGTGCCAGCAGCTTATTTGTTCCGGGAGAAGGGAAAGAGACCCAGTACTTC. Its translation is CASSLFVPGEGKETQYF.

Only one count was recorded for this clone. The rearrangement uses TRBV9 and TRBJ2-3; 9 nucleotides align to TRBD2. The V gene end was trimmed by 0 bases and the J gene end by 5 bases; junction bases not matched to a gene: 7. Per the germline V gene, CDR1 is SGDLS and CDR2 is YYNGEE. This CDR3 comprises 16 residues. CDR3 residues: CASSVATGGGGDTQYF. In nucleotides, the CDR3 is TGTGCCAGCAGCGTAGCTACGGGCGGGGGGGGAGATACGCAGTATTTT. Drawing the rest from reference TRBV9 and TRBJ2-3, the complete variable domain is DSGVTQTPKHLITATGQRVTLRCSPRSGDLSVYWYQQSLDQGLQFLIQYYNGEERAKGNILERFSAQQFPDLHSELNLSSLELGDSALYFCASSVATGGGGDTQYFGPGTRLTVL.

The gene calls are TRBV5-1 and TRBJ1-2; TRBD1 aligns across 10 bases. The CDR3 length is 15 residues. Unmatched junction bases numbered 10, after V lost 6 bases and J lost 5 bases. Germline V CDR1 and CDR2: SGHRS, YFSETQ. CDR3 in amino acids: CASKSGTGETYGYTF. The CDR3 bases are TGCGCCAGCAAATCCGGGACAGGGGAAACTTATGGCTACACCTTC.